This T cell receptor (beta chain) derives from a study of T cells after yellow fever vaccination. Study-level information: In the case of low-cell-number fractions, SMART-Seq v4 Ultra Low Input was used for preparation. Study results and limitations: Post-booster repertoires again held most primary-vaccination clones (about 95% CD4, approximately 90% CD8). It was the secondary response that reached its peak faster, day 5 versus 15, but it was weaker.

This clonotype was observed at least ten times. As yet, its antigen is unknown. The study made its TCR cDNA through 5'RACE template switching. That step introduced a universal primer site along with UMIs. Via MiXCR, TCRdb re-called the 5' RACE reads, giving one row per CDR3 protein. The data hold hundreds of thousands of distinct CDR3 sequences, with over 4% observed a single time. The source was PBMCs, collected 5 days after the yellow fever booster vaccination. The sequence derives from a man aged 18-30 years who received the YFV17D yellow fever vaccine.

The CDR3 reads CASSYSWTLNQPQHF. DNA for the CDR3: TGTGCCAGCAGTTACTCGTGGACGTTAAATCAGCCCCAGCATTTT. The chain recombines TRBV6-5 with TRBJ1-5; D gene ambiguous. CDR3 length: 15 amino acids. V was trimmed by 0 bases and J by 4 bases, leaving 10 bases between them. CDR1 is MNHEY and CDR2 is SVGAGI in the germline V gene.